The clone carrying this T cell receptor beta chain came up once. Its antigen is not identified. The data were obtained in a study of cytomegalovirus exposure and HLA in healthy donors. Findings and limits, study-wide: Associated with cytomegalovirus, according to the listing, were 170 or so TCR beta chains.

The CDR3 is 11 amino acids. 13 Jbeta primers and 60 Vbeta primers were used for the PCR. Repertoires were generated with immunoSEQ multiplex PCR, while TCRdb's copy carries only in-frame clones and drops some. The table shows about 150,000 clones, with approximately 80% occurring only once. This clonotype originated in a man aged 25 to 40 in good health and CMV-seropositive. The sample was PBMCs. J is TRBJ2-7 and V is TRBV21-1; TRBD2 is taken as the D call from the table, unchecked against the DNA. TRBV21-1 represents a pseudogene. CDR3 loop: CASSLNYEQYF. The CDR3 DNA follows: TGTGCCAGCAGCTTAAACTACGAGCAGTACTTC.